This T cell receptor (beta chain) was identified in a study of blood T cell repertoires in COVID-19. Measured with immunoSEQ multiplex PCR; TCRdb has only the in-frame clones, and not every one. The repertoire holds about 180,000 clones, with under 85% as singletons. This clone was detected many times. V shed 3 bases and J shed 2 bases, with 11 bases lying between them. The length of the CDR3 is 14 residues. Per germline, CDR1 SGHRS and CDR2 YFSETQ. The clonotype comes from a woman in her 70s with COVID-19, enrolled during active disease. The source material was peripheral blood. The rearrangement uses TRBV5-1 and TRBJ1-2, with D perhaps TRBD1 (6 bases). The chain's CDR3 is CASSYWTANYGYTF. In nucleotides, the CDR3 is TGCGCCAGCAGCTACTGGACAGCAAACTATGGCTACACCTTC.